These 31 T cell receptor beta chains came from one sample sequenced in a study of Graves' ophthalmopathy and Graves' hyperthyroidism. For repertoire sequencing, the TCR beta CDR3 regions were amplified from RNA transcripts. An opening RT-PCR round employed HTBI primers and preceded a second-round multiplex PCR. TCRdb reprocessed the multiplex PCR reads with MiXCR, giving one entry per CDR3 protein. The sample contains approximately 460,000 distinct CDR3 sequences, 13% to 15% of which appear only once. Sequencing was done on a sample of blood. These receptors were taken from a woman aged 30 to 39 with Graves' ophthalmopathy.

In this sample, this clonotype turned up many times. This sequence joins TRBV6-5 and TRBJ2-7; 8 nucleotides line up with TRBD1. This CDR3 region has 16 residues. In germline, CDR1 is MNHEY, CDR2 SVGAGI. The V gene end was trimmed by 5 bases and the J gene end by 5 bases; junction bases not matched to a gene: 14. The CDR3 here is CASSPKGRQGTDEQYF. As DNA, the CDR3 is TGTGCCAGCAGTCCAAAGGGACGACAGGGGACTGACGAGCAGTACTTC.

This clonotype has a count of ten or more. V usage is TRBV27 and J usage is TRBJ2-7, with D perhaps TRBD2 (6 bases). Germline loops: CDR1 MNHEY, CDR2 SMNVEV (reference sequence). Trimming pared 2 bases from V and 0 bases from J, leaving 14 bases between. This CDR3 has 16 residues. Here the CDR3 reads CASSLIGGHDSYEQYF. The CDR3 DNA reads TGTGCCAGCAGTTTAATCGGGGGTCATGACTCCTACGAGCAGTACTTC.

This clonotype was detected only a few times. V usage is TRBV7-8 and J usage is TRBJ2-7, with 11 bases matching TRBD1. J lost 3 bases, V lost 2 bases, and 6 bases had no gene match. Germline values: CDR1 SGHVS, CDR2 FQNEAQ. The CDR3 has 16 amino acids. The CDR3 loop reads CASSLSSGTGGYEQYF. CDR3 sequence (DNA): TGTGCCAGCAGCTTATCCTCCGGGACAGGGGGCTACGAGCAGTACTTC.

The V call is TRBV6-1, the J call TRBJ1-1, with 9 bases matching TRBD1. The CDR3 extends over 13 amino acids. Losses at the gene ends were 8 bases for V and 8 bases for J; bases not matched to a gene: 9. Germline CDR1 reads MNHNS; CDR2 reads SASEGT. The CDR3 sequence is CASGVQGALEAFF. CDR3 DNA sequence: TGTGCCAGCGGGGTACAGGGGGCACTAGAAGCTTTCTTT.

This clonotype showed up many times. The chain couples TRBV30 to TRBJ2-7, with TRBD1 identical over 8 bases. The V segment lost 2 bases and the J segment 7 bases; nucleotides outside the gene matches: 1. CDR3 length: 11 amino acids. Germline loops: CDR1 GTSNPN, CDR2 SVGIG (reference sequence). DNA of the CDR3: TGTGCCTGGAGTAGGACAGGGGAGCAGTACTTC. This sequence encodes CAWSRTGEQYF. The entire variable domain, with the rest obtained from reference TRBV30 and TRBJ2-7, is as follows: SQTIHQWPATLVQPVGSPLSLECTVEGTSNPNLYWYRQAAGRGLQLLFYSVGIGQISSEVPQNLSASRPQDRQFILSSKKLLLSDSGFYLCAWSRTGEQYFGPGTRLTVT.

This clonotype was seen many times. This sequence joins TRBV2 and TRBJ2-2; 10 positions match TRBD2. The germline gives CDR1 SNHLY, CDR2 FYNNEI. The ends lost 6 bases at V and 6 bases at J; junction bases unmatched: 7. The CDR3 has 15 amino acids. The CDR3 DNA follows: TGTGCCAGCAGCGGGGCTAGCGGGAGACCCGGGGAGCTGTTTTTT. Translated, it gives CASSGASGRPGELFF.

This clonotype was picked up many times. The J gene is TRBJ2-4, the V gene TRBV28, with 7 positions matching TRBD2. In germline, CDR1 is MDHEN, CDR2 SYDVKM. Germline trimming cut 7 bases from V and 6 bases from J; bases unmatched to any gene: 9. The CDR3 spans 14 residues. CDR3 sequence (DNA): TGTGCCAGCAAGGGGAGGGCCGGTAGAAACATTCAGTACTTC. Translated, it gives CASKGRAGRNIQYF.

This clonotype was counted between two and nine times. V usage is TRBV6-1 and J usage is TRBJ2-5; 8 bases fit TRBD1. Looked up from germline, CDR1 is MNHNS and CDR2 is SASEGT. The CDR3 totals 16 residues. V shed 8 bases and J 1 base; nucleotides not matched to a gene: 12. The CDR3 protein is CASGGTGHRSQETQYF. CDR3 DNA: TGTGCCAGCGGGGGGACAGGCCATCGGTCCCAAGAGACCCAGTACTTC.

This clonotype was seen at least ten times. The chain employs TRBV6-2 or TRBV6-3 and TRBJ1-1; 8 positions agree with TRBD1. Per germline, CDR1 MNHEY and CDR2 SVGEGT. Germline trimming cut 6 bases from V and 1 base from J; bases unmatched to any gene: 7. The CDR3 has 15 residues. CDR3 coding DNA: TGTGCCAGCAGCCACAGGGGGACGAAGAACACTGAAGCTTTCTTT. Its protein is CASSHRGTKNTEAFF.

This clonotype was counted ten times or more. The gene calls are TRBV9 and TRBJ2-7, with 9 bases fitting TRBD2. The V and J ends lost 2 bases and 3 bases, in that order; junction bases with no gene match: 6. From germline, CDR1 is SGDLS and CDR2 YYNGEE. CDR3 size: 15 residues. CDR3 DNA: TGTGCCAGCAGCGTCCGAGCTAGCGGGAACTACGAGCAGTACTTC. Its translation is CASSVRASGNYEQYF.

This clonotype was observed at least ten times. The chain joins TRBV7-2 to TRBJ2-5, with TRBD2 as a possible D gene (5 bases). The CDR3 length is 11 residues. V lost 11 bases, J lost 5 bases, and 12 bases lay in between. Per the germline V gene, CDR1 is SGHTA and CDR2 is FQGNSA. CDR3 nucleotides: TGTGCCTTTCATACGGGGGAGACCCAGTACTTC. Residues: CAFHTGETQYF. Full variable domain (outside the CDR3, taken from reference TRBV7-2 and TRBJ2-5): GAGVSQSPSNKVTEKGKDVELRCDPISGHTALYWYRQSLGQGLEFLIYFQGNSAPDKSGLPSDRFSAERTGGSVSTLTIQRTQQEDSAVYLCAFHTGETQYFGPGTRLLVL.

This clonotype has ten or more counts. This chain joins TRBV12-3 or TRBV12-4 and TRBJ2-2; 14 bases line up with TRBD2. V was pared by 6 bases and J by 2 bases, with 5 bases of the junction left unmatched. The CDR3 is made up of 17 amino acids. CDR3 nucleotides: TGTGCCAGCAGGGGACTAGCGGGGGCCTTTAACACCGGGGAGCTGTTTTTT. Its translation: CASRGLAGAFNTGELFF.

This clonotype occurred many times. This sequence joins TRBV6-5 and TRBJ1-5, with TRBD1 as a possible D gene (6 bases). The CDR3 consists of 16 residues. Germline V gives CDR1 MNHEY, CDR2 SVGAGI. The V and J ends lost 6 bases and 6 bases respectively, with 21 bases between them. The CDR3 sequence: CASRGGIDRRGQPQHF. CDR3 coding DNA: TGTGCCAGCAGGGGGGGGATAGACAGGAGGGGTCAGCCCCAGCATTTT.

This clonotype occurred many times. The gene calls are TRBV12-3 or TRBV12-4 and TRBJ2-7; 7 positions match TRBD1. The CDR3 sequence is 13 residues long. V dropped 5 bases and J dropped 7; count of bases not matched to a gene: 8. This CDR3 is CASSIDRVGEQYF. DNA of the CDR3: TGTGCCAGCAGTATAGACAGGGTTGGGGAGCAGTACTTC.

This clonotype was seen ten or more times. J is TRBJ2-7 and V is TRBV6-5; no firm D call. V dropped 0 bases and J dropped 3 bases, with 3 bases sitting between them. Germline V gene data show CDR1 as MNHEY and CDR2 as SVGAGI. CDR3 length: 12 residues. The chain's CDR3 is CASSYSIYEQYF. CDR3 DNA: TGTGCCAGCAGTTACTCTATCTACGAGCAGTACTTC.

This clonotype has a count of ten or more. This rearrangement joins TRBV30 to TRBJ1-2; D not certain. The V and J ends lost 6 bases and 4 bases respectively, with 15 bases between them. CDR1 and CDR2 (germline): GTSNPN, SVGIG (reference sequence). This CDR3 spans 13 amino acids. The CDR3 is CACQDGVGYGYTF. The CDR3 DNA follows: TGTGCCTGCCAGGACGGAGTCGGCTATGGCTACACCTTC.

This clonotype has ten or more counts. The chain employs TRBV30 and TRBJ1-1; 7 nucleotides match TRBD1. CDR3 length equals 15 residues. Germline V gives CDR1 GTSNPN, CDR2 SVGIG (reference sequence). The J segment lost 3 bases and the V segment lost 0 bases, leaving 7 bases of the junction unmatched. As DNA, the CDR3 is TGTGCCTGGAGTGTACAGAAGGGACAGTACACTGAAGCTTTCTTT. It yields the protein CAWSVQKGQYTEAFF.

This clonotype occurred many times. The V and J genes are TRBV5-1 and TRBJ2-2; the D is unclear. Germline CDR1 and CDR2: SGHRS and YFSETQ. Trimming removed 4 bases at V and 0 bases at J, with 10 bases between. The CDR3 consists of 15 residues. DNA of the CDR3: TGCGCCAGCAGCCGCCAGCGCGCGAACACCGGGGAGCTGTTTTTT. Translation gives CASSRQRANTGELFF.

This clonotype was counted ten times or more. Written as DNA, the CDR3 is TGTGCCAGCGGTCCTAACACGAACACCGGGGAGCTGTTTTTT. Translating it yields CASGPNTNTGELFF. The chain recombines TRBV28 with TRBJ2-2, with unresolved D. Germline CDR1 reads MDHEN; CDR2 reads SYDVKM. V dropped 8 bases and J dropped 0 bases, with 10 bases sitting between them. This CDR3 spans 14 amino acids.

This clonotype came up many times. CDR3 DNA: TGTGCCAGCCGGGACGGGTTGAACACTGAAGCTTTCTTT. Protein product: CASRDGLNTEAFF. The chain recombines TRBV27 with TRBJ1-1, with D possibly matching TRBD1 (5 bases). The ends were cut back, 8 bases at V and 0 bases at J, with 10 bases in the middle. The germline CDR1 and CDR2 sequences are MNHEY and SMNVEV (reference sequence). CDR3 length: 13 residues.

This clonotype occurred a few times. V is TRBV7-2 and J is TRBJ2-5; 7 nucleotides match TRBD1. Germline-derived CDR1 and CDR2 are SGHTA and FQGNSA. Trimming cost V 5 bases and J 5 bases; bases outside gene matches: 14. The CDR3 runs 16 residues. The CDR3 DNA reads as TGTGCCAGCAGCCAGACCAGGGGGAATAGAGGGGAGACCCAGTACTTC. Its protein is CASSQTRGNRGETQYF.

The chain is built from TRBV19 and TRBJ1-5; tentative D call: TRBD1 (5 bases). The germline CDR1 and CDR2 sequences are LNHDA and SQIVND (reference sequence). The CDR3 consists of 17 residues. V lost 0 bases to trimming and J lost 6 bases, with 18 bases between them. CDR3 in amino acids: CASSIDRQGFFLQPQHF. The DNA for the CDR3 is TGTGCCAGTAGTATAGATCGCCAGGGTTTTTTCCTTCAGCCCCAGCATTTT.

There are a few counts of this clonotype. V is TRBV30 and J is TRBJ1-3; perhaps TRBD1 as D (6 bases). This CDR3 is built from 14 residues. Germline V gene lookup returns CDR1 GTSNPN and CDR2 SVGIG (reference sequence). V was cut by 5 bases and J by 0 bases, with 11 bases left in between. CDR3 amino acids: CAWEETGSGNTIYF. CDR3 in DNA: TGTGCCTGGGAAGAGACAGGCTCTGGAAACACCATATATTTT. The full variable domain, its missing parts supplied by reference TRBV30 and TRBJ1-3, is SQTIHQWPATLVQPVGSPLSLECTVEGTSNPNLYWYRQAAGRGLQLLFYSVGIGQISSEVPQNLSASRPQDRQFILSSKKLLLSDSGFYLCAWEETGSGNTIYFGEGSWLTVV.

This clonotype was counted many times. The gene calls are TRBV6-1 and TRBJ1-2; D is uncertain. The CDR3 length is 13 residues. The ends were cut back, 5 bases at V and 4 bases at J, with 11 bases in the middle. Per germline, CDR1 MNHNS and CDR2 SASEGT. This CDR3 reads CASSLPGTYGYTF. The CDR3 DNA reads as TGTGCCAGCAGTCTCCCGGGAACCTATGGCTACACCTTC.

Of note for this clonotype: A much larger clone is a single base away; this may be a read error. The genes are TRBV28 and TRBJ1-2; D not certain. The CDR3 is made up of 11 amino acids. Germline V gives CDR1 MDHEN, CDR2 SYDVKM. CDR3: CASGLAYRYTF. The CDR3 DNA reads as TGTGCCAGCGGTTTAGCATACCGCTACACCTTC.

Many counts were recorded for this clonotype. The rearrangement joins TRBV6-1 to TRBJ1-5; D gene ambiguous. CDR1 and CDR2 (germline): MNHNS, SASEGT. This CDR3 has 17 residues. V lost 0 bases, J lost 1 base, and 13 bases lay in between. The CDR3, as DNA: TGTGCCAGCAGTGAAGCCCTCGGGCAGCGCAGCAATCAGCCCCAGCATTTT. This sequence encodes CASSEALGQRSNQPQHF.

In this sample, this clonotype turned up many times. The J gene is TRBJ2-7, the V gene TRBV12-3 or TRBV12-4, with 7 bases lining up with TRBD2. With V trimmed by 3 bases and J by 3 bases, 11 bases remained unmatched. The CDR3 runs to 16 residues. The DNA for the CDR3 is TGTGCCAGCAGTTTTTGGGACCCAGGGAGGGACTACGAGCAGTACTTC. Translation gives CASSFWDPGRDYEQYF.

This clonotype occurred many times. The chain has TRBV12-3 or TRBV12-4 and TRBJ1-2; 12 bases agree with TRBD1. The trim removed 5 bases at V and 6 bases at J, leaving 10 bases unmatched. CDR3 length equals 16 residues. CDR3 coding DNA: TGTGCCAGCAGTCTTCTTGCGGGACAGGGGGCCGATGGCTACACCTTC. Its translation: CASSLLAGQGADGYTF.

Regarding this clonotype: At one of its ends the junction is not consistent with the germline gene, which may arise from a read error. The J gene is TRBJ1-1, the V gene TRBV7-9; D not resolved. Germline CDR1 and CDR2: SEHNR and FQNEAQ (reference sequence). CDR3 size: 11 residues. The CDR3 bases are TGTGCCAGCATCTTAATCCGTGATGCTTTCTTT. Its translation is CASILIRDAFF.

This clonotype was counted many times. The chain employs TRBV12-3 or TRBV12-4 and TRBJ1-1; TRBD1 might be the D (6 bases). The CDR3 is 14 amino acids. With 6 bases removed from V and 3 bases from J, the gap between germline ends came to 14 bases. CDR3 nucleotides: TGTGCCAGCAGACGTCAGGGGTTCGACACTGAAGCTTTCTTT. It translates to CASRRQGFDTEAFF.

This clonotype was seen only once. The genes are TRBV6-1 and TRBJ2-7, with D possibly called TRBD1 or TRBD2 (5 bases each). Trimming cost V 6 bases and J 0 bases, with 18 bases left between them. The CDR3 loop spans 16 amino acids. The germline gives CDR1 MNHNS, CDR2 SASEGT. The CDR3 spells CASSALYSGSSYEQYF. DNA of the CDR3: TGTGCCAGCAGCGCCTTATACTCAGGGAGCTCCTACGAGCAGTACTTC.